The rows below give T cell receptor beta chains drawn from one sample of a study of OX40 agonist ivuxolimab in advanced cancers. Sequenced by immunoSEQ multiplex PCR; TCRdb stores in-frame clones only, minus some. The table shows over 70,000 clones, with approximately 90% occurring only once. This specimen consisted of CD4+ or CD8+ T cells sorted from blood, obtained in a trial of the OX40 agonist ivuxolimab. These receptors were obtained from an adult with an advanced solid tumor such as melanoma, head and neck, liver or kidney cancer. Both conserved end residues are part of each CDR3. The order of the fields is clone size, CDR3 length, V gene, J gene, D gene, CDR3 DNA, CDR3 protein. A D gene is named only where the DNA matches it firmly. The size of a clone is reported for some rows only, either as once, few or many, or as a class for expanded clones.

clone size: .
CDR3 length: 12
V gene: TRBV29-1
J gene: TRBJ2-7
D gene: .
CDR3 DNA: TGCAGCGTTCTGGTTTCGGACTACGAGCAGTACTTC
CDR3 protein: CSVLVSDYEQYF

clone size: .
CDR3 length: 15
V gene: TRBV27
J gene: TRBJ2-7
D gene: .
CDR3 DNA: TGTGCCAGCAGTTACGGAGGGACAAGCTCCTACGAGCAGTACTTC
CDR3 protein: CASSYGGTSSYEQYF

clone size: .
CDR3 length: 16
V gene: TRBV19
J gene: TRBJ1-2
D gene: .
CDR3 DNA: TGTGCCAGTAGTATAGACAGGAGGGGACTAGAAGATGGCTACACCTTC
CDR3 protein: CASSIDRRGLEDGYTF

clone size: .
CDR3 length: 14
V gene: TRBV7-8
J gene: TRBJ2-5
D gene: .
CDR3 DNA: TGTGCCAGCAGCCGGTCAACAGGGCGGGAGACCCAGTACTTC
CDR3 protein: CASSRSTGRETQYF

clone size: few
CDR3 length: 16
V gene: TRBV11-2
J gene: TRBJ2-1
D gene: TRBD2
CDR3 DNA: TGTGCCAGCAGCCCTCAGGTGGCGGGGGGGTACAATGAGCAGTTCTTC
CDR3 protein: CASSPQVAGGYNEQFF

clone size: .
CDR3 length: 16
V gene: TRBV11-2
J gene: TRBJ2-3
D gene: TRBD2
CDR3 DNA: TGTGCCAGCAGCAAAGACGTTACCCTAGCGGGAGATACGCAGTATTTT
CDR3 protein: CASSKDVTLAGDTQYF

clone size: .
CDR3 length: 19
V gene: TRBV30
J gene: TRBJ2-1
D gene: TRBD2
CDR3 DNA: TGTGCCTGGAGTGGGGTCCTTAGCGGGAGGGCCGGGTCCTACAATGAGCAGTTCTTC
CDR3 protein: CAWSGVLSGRAGSYNEQFF

clone size: .
CDR3 length: 14
V gene: TRBV2
J gene: TRBJ1-4
D gene: TRBD1
CDR3 DNA: TGTGCCAGCACCCTGACAGGGGTAAATGAAAAACTGTTTTTT
CDR3 protein: CASTLTGVNEKLFF

clone size: .
CDR3 length: 11
V gene: TRBV19
J gene: TRBJ1-1
D gene: .
CDR3 DNA: TGTGCCAGTAGTGGCCCACCTGAAGCTTTCTTT
CDR3 protein: CASSGPPEAFF

clone size: once
CDR3 length: 14
V gene: TRBV19
J gene: TRBJ2-7
D gene: TRBD1
CDR3 DNA: TGTGCCAGTAGTCCAGGGACAGGGGGCTTCGAGCAGTACTTC
CDR3 protein: CASSPGTGGFEQYF

clone size: .
CDR3 length: 14
V gene: TRBV7-9
J gene: TRBJ2-1
D gene: TRBD1
CDR3 DNA: TGTGCCAGCGGCTACACAGGGGAATACAATGAGCAGTTCTTC
CDR3 protein: CASGYTGEYNEQFF

clone size: .
CDR3 length: 13
V gene: TRBV7-9
J gene: TRBJ2-4
D gene: .
CDR3 DNA: TGTGCCAGCAGCTTAGTCGGCAGTAACGACGGGTACTTC
CDR3 protein: CASSLVGSNDGYF

clone size: .
CDR3 length: 14
V gene: TRBV2
J gene: TRBJ1-6
D gene: .
CDR3 DNA: TGTGCCAGCAGTTACAGGGACCAGAATTCACCCCTCCACTTT
CDR3 protein: CASSYRDQNSPLHF

clone size: once
CDR3 length: 16
V gene: TRBV6-1
J gene: TRBJ1-5
D gene: .
CDR3 DNA: TGTGCCAGCAGTGATCAGATATGGCAGGGCAATCAGCCCCAGCATTTT
CDR3 protein: CASSDQIWQGNQPQHF

clone size: once
CDR3 length: 17
V gene: TRBV19
J gene: TRBJ1-5
D gene: .
CDR3 DNA: TGTGCCAGTAGCCCAGGACAAAGGCGGCGGCGCAATCAGCCCCAGCATTTT
CDR3 protein: CASSPGQRRRRNQPQHF

clone size: .
CDR3 length: 12
V gene: TRBV2
J gene: TRBJ2-7
D gene: .
CDR3 DNA: TGTGCCAGCTCGGACGACTCCTACGAGCAGTACTTC
CDR3 protein: CASSDDSYEQYF

clone size: .
CDR3 length: 14
V gene: TRBV27
J gene: TRBJ2-7
D gene: .
CDR3 DNA: TGTGCCAGCAGTTGGTCAGGAGAGCCCTACGAGCAGTACTTC
CDR3 protein: CASSWSGEPYEQYF

clone size: .
CDR3 length: 15
V gene: TRBV7-9
J gene: TRBJ1-2
D gene: .
CDR3 DNA: TGTGCCAGCATGGGGGACCCAGGAGTAGGGTATGGCTACACCTTC
CDR3 protein: CASMGDPGVGYGYTF

clone size: .
CDR3 length: 17
V gene: TRBV27
J gene: TRBJ2-7
D gene: TRBD1
CDR3 DNA: TGTGCCAGCAGTTTGGCCCAGAGGACAGGGGTTCCCTACGAGCAGTACTTC
CDR3 protein: CASSLAQRTGVPYEQYF

clone size: .
CDR3 length: 17
V gene: TRBV4-1
J gene: TRBJ2-3
D gene: TRBD2
CDR3 DNA: TGCGCCAGCAGCCAAACCGAGACTAGCGGGGTCACAGATACGCAGTATTTT
CDR3 protein: CASSQTETSGVTDTQYF

clone size: .
CDR3 length: 15
V gene: TRBV11-3
J gene: TRBJ2-3
D gene: TRBD1
CDR3 DNA: TGTGCCAGCAGCTCCCGGGACAGGCCCACAGATACGCAGTATTTT
CDR3 protein: CASSSRDRPTDTQYF

clone size: .
CDR3 length: 14
V gene: TRBV27
J gene: TRBJ2-7
D gene: .
CDR3 DNA: TGTGCCAGCAGATTACAGGGCAGCTCCTACGAGCAGTACTTC
CDR3 protein: CASRLQGSSYEQYF

clone size: .
CDR3 length: 16
V gene: TRBV19
J gene: TRBJ1-2
D gene: .
CDR3 DNA: TGTGCCAGTAGCCCTGGCGGCAGGGGATTTAACTATGGCTACACCTTC
CDR3 protein: CASSPGGRGFNYGYTF

clone size: once
CDR3 length: 14
V gene: TRBV7-8
J gene: TRBJ2-2
D gene: .
CDR3 DNA: TGTGCCAGCAGCTTAGTCGAGAACACCGGGGAGCTGTTTTTT
CDR3 protein: CASSLVENTGELFF

clone size: .
CDR3 length: 15
V gene: TRBV25-1
J gene: TRBJ2-1
D gene: .
CDR3 DNA: TGTGCCAGCAGTGAATTAACAGGGATCTACAATGAGCAGTTCTTC
CDR3 protein: CASSELTGIYNEQFF

clone size: .
CDR3 length: 19
V gene: TRBV4-1
J gene: TRBJ2-7
D gene: .
CDR3 DNA: TGCGCCAGCAGCCAAGATGTTTTTGAGGACAGGGACTATCAGTACGAGCAGTACTTC
CDR3 protein: CASSQDVFEDRDYQYEQYF

clone size: .
CDR3 length: 18
V gene: TRBV5-5
J gene: TRBJ1-5
D gene: TRBD1
CDR3 DNA: TGTGCCAGCAGCGAAACGGACAGGGGCCCGCGGGTCAATCAGCCCCAGCATTTT
CDR3 protein: CASSETDRGPRVNQPQHF

clone size: .
CDR3 length: 15
V gene: TRBV27
J gene: TRBJ2-5
D gene: TRBD1
CDR3 DNA: TGTGCCAGCAGTAACAGGGACAGGCCGGGAGAGACCCAGTACTTC
CDR3 protein: CASSNRDRPGETQYF

clone size: .
CDR3 length: 13
V gene: TRBV30
J gene: TRBJ2-7
D gene: .
CDR3 DNA: TGTGCCTGGAGTTTTCTCAGCTCCTACGAGCAGTACTTC
CDR3 protein: CAWSFLSSYEQYF

clone size: .
CDR3 length: 15
V gene: TRBV19
J gene: TRBJ2-7
D gene: .
CDR3 DNA: TGTGCCAGTAGCCCATATTCCGGGACTCACTACGAGCAGTACTTC
CDR3 protein: CASSPYSGTHYEQYF

clone size: .
CDR3 length: 14
V gene: TRBV27
J gene: TRBJ2-1
D gene: .
CDR3 DNA: TGTGCCTCCAGGAGGGGGGGGGTCTACAATGAGCAGTTCTTC
CDR3 protein: CASRRGGVYNEQFF

clone size: .
CDR3 length: 19
V gene: TRBV9
J gene: TRBJ2-3
D gene: .
CDR3 DNA: TGTGCCAGCAGCGTAGTCCCCCTCCCCCGGACGGCTAGCACAGATACGCAGTATTTT
CDR3 protein: CASSVVPLPRTASTDTQYF

clone size: .
CDR3 length: 16
V gene: TRBV11-2
J gene: TRBJ2-3
D gene: .
CDR3 DNA: TGTGCCAGCAGCTTATCCCTACTCCGTAGCACAGATACGCAGTATTTT
CDR3 protein: CASSLSLLRSTDTQYF

clone size: .
CDR3 length: 15
V gene: TRBV14
J gene: TRBJ2-7
D gene: TRBD1
CDR3 DNA: TGTGCCAGCAGCCTAGGGACAGGACCCTCCTACGAGCAGTACTTC
CDR3 protein: CASSLGTGPSYEQYF

clone size: .
CDR3 length: 17
V gene: TRBV9
J gene: TRBJ2-1
D gene: TRBD1
CDR3 DNA: TGTGCCAGCAGCGTCCCCCGGGGACAGGGGGAAGGTAATGAGCAGTTCTTC
CDR3 protein: CASSVPRGQGEGNEQFF

clone size: .
CDR3 length: 13
V gene: TRBV7-9
J gene: TRBJ1-2
D gene: TRBD1
CDR3 DNA: TGTGCCAGCAGCGGGGACAGCTTCTATGGCTACACCTTC
CDR3 protein: CASSGDSFYGYTF

clone size: few
CDR3 length: 13
V gene: TRBV7-9
J gene: TRBJ1-4
D gene: .
CDR3 DNA: TGTGCCAGCAGCTCTAGACTGGGTGAAAAACTGTTTTTT
CDR3 protein: CASSSRLGEKLFF

clone size: few
CDR3 length: 14
V gene: TRBV19
J gene: TRBJ1-2
D gene: .
CDR3 DNA: TGTGCCAGTAGTACCCCCTCGGGCCTGTTCGGCTACACCTTC
CDR3 protein: CASSTPSGLFGYTF

clone size: .
CDR3 length: 20
V gene: TRBV6-1
J gene: TRBJ1-5
D gene: .
CDR3 DNA: TGTGCCAGCAGTGAATTTAAAGGGGGAATGAAGGTTTTGAGCAATCAGCCCCAGCATTTT
CDR3 protein: CASSEFKGGMKVLSNQPQHF

clone size: .
CDR3 length: 16
V gene: TRBV7-9
J gene: TRBJ2-7
D gene: TRBD1
CDR3 DNA: TGTGCCAGCAGCTCCGTAACGGGACAGGGGAACAACGAGCAGTACTTC
CDR3 protein: CASSSVTGQGNNEQYF

clone size: few
CDR3 length: 14
V gene: TRBV5-1
J gene: TRBJ2-1
D gene: TRBD2
CDR3 DNA: TGCGCCAGCAGCTTCGAGGGAGGGGTTAATGAGCAGTTCTTC
CDR3 protein: CASSFEGGVNEQFF

clone size: few
CDR3 length: 14
V gene: TRBV7-9
J gene: TRBJ1-5
D gene: TRBD1
CDR3 DNA: TGTGCCAGCAGCTCGGGACAGGGTGATCAGCCCCAGCATTTT
CDR3 protein: CASSSGQGDQPQHF

clone size: .
CDR3 length: 14
V gene: TRBV19
J gene: TRBJ2-1
D gene: .
CDR3 DNA: TGTGCCAGTAGTATAAGAGCCCCCTACAATGAGCAGTTCTTC
CDR3 protein: CASSIRAPYNEQFF

clone size: .
CDR3 length: 18
V gene: TRBV7-9
J gene: TRBJ2-3
D gene: TRBD1
CDR3 DNA: TGTGCCAGCAGCCCCCAGAAGGGACAGGGGGCCTACACAGATACGCAGTATTTT
CDR3 protein: CASSPQKGQGAYTDTQYF

clone size: .
CDR3 length: 16
V gene: TRBV14
J gene: TRBJ1-3
D gene: TRBD1
CDR3 DNA: TGTGCCAGCAGCCTATGGGCGGACAGGGGCGAGGGCACCATATATTTT
CDR3 protein: CASSLWADRGEGTIYF